This T cell receptor (beta chain) came from a study of blood T cell repertoires in COVID-19. This table comes from immunoSEQ multiplex PCR, and its TCRdb copy is limited to in-frame clones, with some not included. Seen here are 250,000 to 300,000 clones, 70% to 90% observed once, and the top ten hold approximately 1%. With regard to this clone: At one end, the junction sequence differs from germline, possibly due to a read error.

CDR3 length equals 13 residues. Per germline, CDR1 PRHDT and CDR2 FYEKMQ (reference sequence). This receptor was identified in a woman in her twenties or thirties who had recovered from COVID-19. The specimen was PBMCs or T cells enriched from blood (not recorded which). The chain carries TRBV13 and TRBJ1-5, with 7 bases identical to TRBD1. The CDR3 sequence: CASSLGQDQTQHF. DNA of the CDR3: TGTGCCAGCAGCCTCGGACAGGATCAGACCCAGCATTTT.